The 20 T cell receptor beta chains reported below all come from one sample, sequenced in a study of T cells in Graves' hyperthyroidism and ophthalmopathy. RNA transcripts yielded amplified TCR beta CDR3 regions. HTBI primers drove first-round RT-PCR of the TCR CDR3. TCRdb called the multiplex PCR reads again in MiXCR, with one record for every CDR3 protein. The sample shows approximately 870,000 distinct CDR3 sequences, 38% of them seen only once. Input material: blood. The receptor set was obtained from a man aged 18-30 years with Graves' hyperthyroidism.

The table lists this clonotype with many counts. V and J are TRBV2 and TRBJ1-5; D gene unclear. This CDR3 spans 13 amino acids. The germline V gene has CDR1 SNHLY and CDR2 FYNNEI. Trimming pared 2 bases from V and 7 bases from J, leaving 9 bases between. As DNA, the CDR3 is TGTGCCAGCAGTGAACTGGAACGCCAGCCCCAGCATTTT. Residues: CASSELERQPQHF.

This clonotype was detected only a few times. The genes are TRBV19 and TRBJ2-5, with D unresolved. The CDR3 is made up of 13 amino acids. V was clipped by 7 bases and J by 2 bases, with 11 bases between them. CDR1 is LNHDA and CDR2 is SQIVND in the germline V gene (reference sequence). The CDR3 loop reads CASISQTQETQYF. DNA of the CDR3: TGTGCCAGTATTTCACAGACTCAAGAGACCCAGTACTTC.

The table lists this clonotype with a few counts. The rearrangement uses TRBV9 and TRBJ1-1; weak D call: TRBD1 (6 bases). The CDR3 runs to 15 residues. CDR1 SGDLS and CDR2 YYNGEE come from the germline V gene. V dropped 4 bases and J dropped 1 base, with 14 bases sitting between them. The CDR3 bases are TGTGCCAGCAGCCATCCACCAGGGGCGAACACTGAAGCTTTCTTT. Its translation: CASSHPPGANTEAFF.

With respect to this clonotype: One end of the junction is discordant with germline, which a read error may explain. The V call is TRBV9, the J call TRBJ1-6; 7 bases agree with TRBD1. Looked up from germline, CDR1 is SGDLS and CDR2 is YYNGEE. The CDR3 sequence is 15 residues long. The CDR3 loop reads CASSRDSSYNSSLHF. The CDR3 DNA sequence: TGTGCCAGCAGCCGGGACAGCTCCTATAATTCATCCCTCCACTTT.

This clonotype was detected many times. The gene calls are TRBV2 and TRBJ2-5; 8 bases map to TRBD1. Germline V gives CDR1 SNHLY, CDR2 FYNNEI. This CDR3 has 15 residues. J gave up 5 bases and V 4 bases, and 9 bases lay outside the gene matches. CDR3 sequence reads: CASSGVGQAVETQYF. In DNA, the CDR3 is TGTGCCAGCAGTGGAGTGGGACAGGCGGTGGAGACCCAGTACTTC.

V gene TRBV20-1 combines with J gene TRBJ1-2; 10 positions match TRBD1. The CDR3 is 16 residues long. The ends lost 6 bases at V and 5 bases at J; junction bases unmatched: 15. In germline, CDR1 is DFQATT, CDR2 SNEGSKA (reference sequence). CDR3: CSAPTPRQGAGYGYTF. CDR3 nucleotide sequence: TGCAGTGCCCCTACCCCCCGACAGGGGGCTGGATATGGCTACACCTTC.

This clonotype was detected ten times or more. The chain links TRBV15 to TRBJ2-7; no definite D call. Germline values: CDR1 LNHNV, CDR2 YYDKDF (reference sequence). The V gene lost 5 bases and the J gene lost 7 bases, with 15 bases spanning the gap. The CDR3 spans 13 residues. CDR3 bases: TGTGCCACCAGCCCTGACACGGAACGAGAGCAGTACTTC. Its protein product is CATSPDTEREQYF.

This clonotype was counted only a few times. V and J are TRBV4-3 and TRBJ1-5; D is ambiguous. Trimming cost V 0 bases and J 9 bases, with 18 bases left between them. The length of the CDR3 is 16 residues. Germline loops: CDR1 LGHNA, CDR2 YSLEER. In nucleotides, the CDR3 is TGCGCCAGCAGCCAAGACCGGACTCCCATAAGTTTGCCCCAGCATTTT. Translating it yields CASSQDRTPISLPQHF.

The genes are TRBV7-9 and TRBJ1-5; 9 bases are shared with TRBD1. The ends lost 5 bases at V and 14 bases at J; junction bases unmatched: 7. The CDR3 runs 12 residues. Per the germline V gene, CDR1 is SEHNR and CDR2 is FQNEAQ (reference sequence). The CDR3 region is CASSPRDRAEHF. CDR3 DNA sequence: TGTGCCAGCAGCCCCCGGGACAGGGCCGAGCATTTT. The variable domain in full, completed from reference TRBV7-9 and TRBJ1-5, reads DTGVSQNPRHKITKRGQNVTFRCDPISEHNRLYWYRQTLGQGPEFLTYFQNEAQLEKSRLLSDRFSAERPKGSFSTLEIQRTEQGDSAMYLCASSPRDRAEHFGDGTRLSIL.

V gene TRBV2 combines with J gene TRBJ1-5, with 7 bases lining up with TRBD1. This CDR3 spans 14 amino acids. V dropped 5 bases and J dropped 10; count of bases not matched to a gene: 11. Germline CDR1 is SNHLY and CDR2 is FYNNEI. The CDR3 DNA reads as TGTGCCAGCAGTATTTTGACAGGGAGGAGCCCCCAGCATTTT. Its translation is CASSILTGRSPQHF.

This clonotype has a count of ten or more. The J gene is TRBJ2-2, the V gene TRBV7-3; D assignment may be TRBD1 or TRBD2 (5 bases each). Germline values: CDR1 SGHTA, CDR2 FQGTGA. V lost 6 bases, J lost 5 bases, and 16 bases lay in between. The CDR3 loop spans 15 amino acids. CDR3 in DNA: TGTGCCAGCAGTTATGGGACGACGGGGACCGGGGAGCTGTTTTTT. Its translation is CASSYGTTGTGELFF.

About this clonotype itself: A read error may produce the germline difference seen at one junction end. The rearrangement uses TRBV7-9 and TRBJ2-7; D is tentatively TRBD1 or TRBD2 (5 bases each). Germline V lookup: CDR1 SEHNR, CDR2 FQNEAQ (reference sequence). The CDR3 sequence is 16 residues long. The CDR3 loop is CASSQAFGTLSYEQYF. The CDR3 nucleotides read TGCGCCAGCAGCCAAGCCTTCGGGACCTTATCCTACGAGCAGTACTTC.

V is TRBV7-2 and J is TRBJ1-1; tentative D call: TRBD1 (5 bases). V shed 1 base and J shed 0 bases, with 9 bases lying between them. Germline CDR1 and CDR2: SGHTA and FQGNSA. This CDR3 has 15 residues. CDR3 amino acids: CASSLGPDMNTEAFF. CDR3 coding DNA: TGTGCCAGCAGCTTAGGCCCGGACATGAACACTGAAGCTTTCTTT.

This clonotype was counted at least ten times. The chain carries TRBV10-3 and TRBJ2-5; D not certain. This CDR3 is built from 11 residues. Germline lookup yields CDR1 ENHRY and CDR2 SYGVKD. V lost 3 bases and J 4 bases, leaving 3 bases between the germline ends. The CDR3 nucleotides are TGTGCCATCAGTGAAGGAGAGACCCAGTACTTC. Translating gives CAISEGETQYF.

The chain recombines TRBV2 with TRBJ2-2; 7 bases fit TRBD1. The length of the CDR3 is 15 residues. With 7 bases clipped from V and 0 bases from J, the junction kept 5 bases outside the gene matches. The germline V gene encodes CDR1 SNHLY and CDR2 FYNNEI. The CDR3 DNA follows: TGTGCCAGCACTACAGGGGCAGCGAACACCGGGGAGCTGTTTTTT. Encoded protein: CASTTGAANTGELFF.

This clonotype was picked up a small number of times. This chain links TRBV12-3 or TRBV12-4 with TRBJ2-7; D ambiguous. Trimming left V 6 bases short and J 2 bases short, with 11 bases between. The CDR3 spans 13 residues. The CDR3: CASSKGRTYEQYF. The CDR3 DNA reads as TGTGCCAGCAGCAAAGGACGTACCTACGAGCAGTACTTC.

This clonotype has only a few counts. The rearrangement uses TRBV20-1 and TRBJ1-2; 7 bases are a match to TRBD1. The CDR3 sequence is 14 residues long. After removal of 3 bases from V and 4 bases from J, the junction contained 8 bases not matched to a gene. Germline V CDR1 and CDR2: DFQATT, SNEGSKA (reference sequence). The CDR3 protein is CSASGPTGVYGYTF. As DNA, the CDR3 is TGCAGTGCTAGTGGCCCCACAGGGGTCTATGGCTACACCTTC.

V gene TRBV29-1 combines with J gene TRBJ2-2; 8 nucleotides match TRBD1. The CDR3 is made up of 13 amino acids. CDR1 SQVTM and CDR2 ANQGSEA come from the germline V gene. Trimming took 4 bases from V and 7 from J; bases not matched to a gene: 5. The CDR3 nucleotides are TGCAGCGTTGGAGGACAGGGAAACGGGGAGCTGTTTTTT. It is translated as CSVGGQGNGELFF.

The rearrangement uses TRBV7-2 and TRBJ2-7; the D is unclear. Germline-derived CDR1 and CDR2 are SGHTA and FQGNSA. The CDR3 is 13 amino acids. V shed 1 base and J shed 5 bases, with 9 bases lying between them. CDR3 sequence reads: CASSLEAPHEQYF. In DNA, the CDR3 is TGTGCCAGCAGCTTAGAGGCCCCTCACGAGCAGTACTTC.

This clonotype has at least ten counts. The rearrangement links TRBV7-2 to TRBJ2-7; the D gene could be TRBD1 or TRBD2 (9 bases each). V lost 5 bases, J lost 4 bases, and 21 bases lay in between. Germline values: CDR1 SGHTA, CDR2 FQGNSA. CDR3 size: 16 residues. CDR3 protein: CASSPAGGTGSYEQYF. The DNA for the CDR3 is TGTGCCAGCAGCCCTGCGGGAGGGACAGGGTCTTACGAGCAGTACTTC.